The clone carrying this T cell receptor beta chain was seen repeatedly, ten times or more. The antigen is not known. The entry originates in a study of T cells in Graves' hyperthyroidism and ophthalmopathy. Study results and limitations: Among thyroid clonotypes expanded above 0.001, most also appeared in blood.

RNA transcripts provided the source from which TCR beta CDR3 regions were amplified. A set of HTBI primers served as the primers for a first-round RT-PCR of the TCR CDR3. Each CDR3 protein is one row after TCRdb ran MiXCR on the multiplex PCR reads. In the table there are 550,000 to 700,000 distinct CDR3 sequences, approximately 44% of which are singletons. The CDR3 has 12 residues. CDR1 is GTSNPN and CDR2 is SVGIG in the germline V gene (reference sequence). With 1 base clipped from V and 7 bases from J, the junction kept 1 base outside the gene matches. The sequence came from an adult woman with Graves' disease, either hyperthyroidism or ophthalmopathy (not recorded which). The sequenced sample consisted of peripheral blood or thyroid tissue (not recorded which). The chain joins TRBV30 to TRBJ2-7; 10 bases match TRBD2. In DNA, the CDR3 is TGTGCCTGGAGTGCACTAGCGGGAGAGCAGTACTTC. Translating gives CAWSALAGEQYF.